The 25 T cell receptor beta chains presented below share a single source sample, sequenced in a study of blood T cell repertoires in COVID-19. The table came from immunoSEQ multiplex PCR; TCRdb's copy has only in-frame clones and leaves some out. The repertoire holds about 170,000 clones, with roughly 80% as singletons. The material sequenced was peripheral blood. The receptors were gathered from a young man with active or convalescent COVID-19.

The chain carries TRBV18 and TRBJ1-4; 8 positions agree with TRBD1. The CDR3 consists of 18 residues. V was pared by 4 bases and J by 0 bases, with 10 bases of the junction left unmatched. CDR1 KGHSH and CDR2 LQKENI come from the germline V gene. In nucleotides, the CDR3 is TGTGCCAGCTCACGACGACAGGGGAAGGTGACAACTAATGAAAAACTGTTTTTT. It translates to CASSRRQGKVTTNEKLFF. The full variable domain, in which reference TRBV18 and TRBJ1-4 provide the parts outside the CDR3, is NAGVMQNPRHLVRRRGQEARLRCSPMKGHSHVYWYRQLPEEGLKFMVYLQKENIIDESGMPKERFSAEFPKEGPSILRIQQVVRGDSAAYFCASSRRQGKVTTNEKLFFGSGTQLSVL.

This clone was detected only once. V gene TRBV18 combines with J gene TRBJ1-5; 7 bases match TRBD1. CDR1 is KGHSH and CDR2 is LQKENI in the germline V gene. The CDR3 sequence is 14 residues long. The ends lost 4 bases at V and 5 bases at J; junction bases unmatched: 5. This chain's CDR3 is CASSRDSIDQPQHF. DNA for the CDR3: TGTGCCAGCTCACGGGACAGTATCGATCAGCCCCAGCATTTT.

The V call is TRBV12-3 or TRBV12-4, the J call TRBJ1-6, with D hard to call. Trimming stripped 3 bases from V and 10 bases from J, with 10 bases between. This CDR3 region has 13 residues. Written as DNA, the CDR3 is TGTGCCAGCAGTTTGAGGGAGGAATCACCCCTCCACTTT. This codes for CASSLREESPLHF.

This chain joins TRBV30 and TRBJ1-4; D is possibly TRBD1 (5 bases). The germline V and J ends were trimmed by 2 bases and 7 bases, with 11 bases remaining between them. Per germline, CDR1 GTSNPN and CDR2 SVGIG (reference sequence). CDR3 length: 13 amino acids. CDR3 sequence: CAWSYFRVEKLFF. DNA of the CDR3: TGTGCCTGGAGTTATTTCAGGGTTGAAAAACTGTTTTTT.

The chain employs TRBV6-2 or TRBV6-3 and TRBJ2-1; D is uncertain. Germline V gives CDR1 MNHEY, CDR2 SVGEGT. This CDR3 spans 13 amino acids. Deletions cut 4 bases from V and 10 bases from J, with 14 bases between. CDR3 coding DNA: TGTGCCAGCAGTTTACTCGTCCTCGGGGAGCAGTTCTTC. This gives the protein CASSLLVLGEQFF.

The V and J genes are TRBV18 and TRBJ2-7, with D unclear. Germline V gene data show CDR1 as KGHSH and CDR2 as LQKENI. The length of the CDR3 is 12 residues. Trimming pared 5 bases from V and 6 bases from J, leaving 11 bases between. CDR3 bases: TGTGCCAGCTCATATTCAACAACCGAGCAGTACTTC. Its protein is CASSYSTTEQYF.

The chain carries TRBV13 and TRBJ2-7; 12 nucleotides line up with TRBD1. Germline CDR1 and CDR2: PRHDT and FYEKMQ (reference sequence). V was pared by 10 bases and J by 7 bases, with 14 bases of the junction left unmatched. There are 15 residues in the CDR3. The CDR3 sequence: CATAPGGQGAGEQYF. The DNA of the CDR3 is TGTGCCACCGCCCCCGGGGGACAGGGGGCCGGGGAGCAGTACTTC.

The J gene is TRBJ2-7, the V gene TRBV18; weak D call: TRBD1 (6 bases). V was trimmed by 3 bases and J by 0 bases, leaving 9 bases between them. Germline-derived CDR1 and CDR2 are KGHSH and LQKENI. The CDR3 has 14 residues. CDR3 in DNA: TGTGCCAGCTCACCGCCAGGGGACTCCTACGAGCAGTACTTC. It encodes CASSPPGDSYEQYF. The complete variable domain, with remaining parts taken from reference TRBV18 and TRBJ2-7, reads NAGVMQNPRHLVRRRGQEARLRCSPMKGHSHVYWYRQLPEEGLKFMVYLQKENIIDESGMPKERFSAEFPKEGPSILRIQQVVRGDSAAYFCASSPPGDSYEQYFGPGTRLTVT.

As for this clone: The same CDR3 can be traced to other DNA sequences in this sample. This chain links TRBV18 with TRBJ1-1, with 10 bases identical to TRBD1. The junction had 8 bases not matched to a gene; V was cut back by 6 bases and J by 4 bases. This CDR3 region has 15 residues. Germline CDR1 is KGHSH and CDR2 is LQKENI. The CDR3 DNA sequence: TGTGCCAGCTCCCCGACCGGACAGGGGGGCACTGAAGCTTTCTTT. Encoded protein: CASSPTGQGGTEAFF.

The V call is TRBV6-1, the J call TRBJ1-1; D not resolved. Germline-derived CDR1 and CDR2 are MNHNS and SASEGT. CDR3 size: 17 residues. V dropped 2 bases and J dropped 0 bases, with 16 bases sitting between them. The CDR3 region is CASSEWLAREVNTEAFF. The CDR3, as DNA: TGTGCCAGCAGTGAATGGTTGGCGCGGGAGGTGAACACTGAAGCTTTCTTT.

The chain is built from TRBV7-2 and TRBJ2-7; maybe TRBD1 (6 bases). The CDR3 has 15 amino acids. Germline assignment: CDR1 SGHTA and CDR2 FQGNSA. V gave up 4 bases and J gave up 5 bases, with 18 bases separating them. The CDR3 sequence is CASSYQSTGRDEQYF. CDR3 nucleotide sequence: TGTGCCAGCAGCTATCAATCAACAGGGCGCGACGAGCAGTACTTC. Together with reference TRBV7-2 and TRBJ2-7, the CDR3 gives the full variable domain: GAGVSQSPSNKVTEKGKDVELRCDPISGHTALYWYRQSLGQGLEFLIYFQGNSAPDKSGLPSDRFSAERTGGSVSTLTIQRTQQEDSAVYLCASSYQSTGRDEQYFGPGTRLTVT.

The CDR3 DNA reads as TGTGCCAGCACAAAGCCCCAGGGTAGCAATCAGCCCCAGCATTTT. It is translated as CASTKPQGSNQPQHF. This chain connects TRBV6-5 to TRBJ1-5; TRBD1 might be the D (5 bases). Trimming took off 7 bases at V and 0 bases at J, with 13 bases between the two ends. This CDR3 comprises 15 residues. CDR1 MNHEY and CDR2 SVGAGI come from the germline V gene.

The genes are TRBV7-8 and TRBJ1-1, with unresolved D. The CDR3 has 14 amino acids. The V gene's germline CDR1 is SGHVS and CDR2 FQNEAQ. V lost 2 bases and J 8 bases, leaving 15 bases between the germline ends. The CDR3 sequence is CASSLQWQPGEAFF. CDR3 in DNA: TGTGCCAGCAGCTTACAGTGGCAGCCGGGGGAAGCTTTCTTT.

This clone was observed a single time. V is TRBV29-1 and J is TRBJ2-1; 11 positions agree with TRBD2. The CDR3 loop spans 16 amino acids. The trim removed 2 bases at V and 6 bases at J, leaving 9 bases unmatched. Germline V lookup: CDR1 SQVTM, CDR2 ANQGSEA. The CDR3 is CSVEPPLGLAGNEQFF. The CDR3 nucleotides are TGCAGCGTTGAACCCCCTCTCGGACTAGCGGGCAATGAGCAGTTCTTC.

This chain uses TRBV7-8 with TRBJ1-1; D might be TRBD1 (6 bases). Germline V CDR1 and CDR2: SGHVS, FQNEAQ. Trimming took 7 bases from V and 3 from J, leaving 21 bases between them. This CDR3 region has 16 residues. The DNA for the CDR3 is TGTGCCAGCAAAACCTACCGGGACACCCCCGACACTGAAGCTTTCTTT. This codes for CASKTYRDTPDTEAFF.

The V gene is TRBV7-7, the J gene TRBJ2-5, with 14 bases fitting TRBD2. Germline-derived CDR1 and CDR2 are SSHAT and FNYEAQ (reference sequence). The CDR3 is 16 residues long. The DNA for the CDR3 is TGTGCAACGGGACTAGCGGGAGTTGGGGGCCAAGAGACCCAGTACTTC. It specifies CATGLAGVGGQETQYF.

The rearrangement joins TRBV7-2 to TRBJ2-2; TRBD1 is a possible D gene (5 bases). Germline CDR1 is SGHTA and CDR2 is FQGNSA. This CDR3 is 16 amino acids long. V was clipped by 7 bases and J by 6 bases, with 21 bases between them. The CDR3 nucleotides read TGTGCCAGCACCAAGGGGCCGGCTAGAGTTCCCGGGGAGCTGTTTTTT. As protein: CASTKGPARVPGELFF.

CDR3: CASTSSGVSGNTIYF. The CDR3 nucleotides are TGTGCCAGCACAAGTTCGGGGGTTTCTGGAAACACCATATATTTT. The V call is TRBV6-5, the J call TRBJ1-3; D might be TRBD1 (5 bases). This CDR3 is 15 amino acids long. V shed 7 bases and J shed 1 base, with 14 bases lying between them. In germline, CDR1 is MNHEY, CDR2 SVGAGI.

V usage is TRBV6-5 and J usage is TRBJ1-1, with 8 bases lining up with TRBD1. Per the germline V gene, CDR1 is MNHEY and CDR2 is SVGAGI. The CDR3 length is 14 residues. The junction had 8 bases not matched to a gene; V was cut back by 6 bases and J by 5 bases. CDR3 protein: CASSATGAGTEAFF. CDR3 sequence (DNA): TGTGCCAGCAGCGCGACAGGGGCGGGAACTGAAGCTTTCTTT.

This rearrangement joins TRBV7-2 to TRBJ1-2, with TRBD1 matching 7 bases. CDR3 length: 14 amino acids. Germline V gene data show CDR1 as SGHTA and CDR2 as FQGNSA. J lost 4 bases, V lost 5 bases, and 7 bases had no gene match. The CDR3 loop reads CASSTRDSFYGYTF. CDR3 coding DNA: TGTGCCAGCAGCACCCGGGACAGCTTCTATGGCTACACCTTC.

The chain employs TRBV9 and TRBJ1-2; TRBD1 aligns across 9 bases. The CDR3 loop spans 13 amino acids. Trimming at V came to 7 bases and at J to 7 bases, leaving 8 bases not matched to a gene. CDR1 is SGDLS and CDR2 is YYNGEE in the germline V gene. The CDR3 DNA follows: TGTGCCAGCGCGGACAGGGGTTATGGTGGCTACACCTTC. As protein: CASADRGYGGYTF.

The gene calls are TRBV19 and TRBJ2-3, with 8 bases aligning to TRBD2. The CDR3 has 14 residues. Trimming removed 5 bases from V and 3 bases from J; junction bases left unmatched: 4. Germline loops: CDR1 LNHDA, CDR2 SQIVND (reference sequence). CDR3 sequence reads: CASSFGRETDTQYF. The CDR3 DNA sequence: TGTGCCAGTAGTTTCGGGAGGGAGACAGATACGCAGTATTTT.

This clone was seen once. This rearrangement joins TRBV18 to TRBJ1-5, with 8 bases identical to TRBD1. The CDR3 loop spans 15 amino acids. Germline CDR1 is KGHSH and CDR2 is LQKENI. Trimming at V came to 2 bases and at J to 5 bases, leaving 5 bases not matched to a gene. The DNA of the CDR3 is TGTGCCAGCTCACCAACGCAGGGGGCTGATCAGCCCCAGCATTTT. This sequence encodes CASSPTQGADQPQHF.

CDR3 bases: TGTGCCAGCAGCCAACTCGGCGGGGAACCCCAGCATTTT. This translates into CASSQLGGEPQHF. This chain uses TRBV3-1 (or the pseudogene TRBV3-2) with TRBJ1-5; D is unresolved. V was pared by 2 bases and J by 10 bases, with 12 bases between. CDR3 size: 13 residues. From germline, CDR1 is LGHDT and CDR2 YNNKEL (reference sequence).

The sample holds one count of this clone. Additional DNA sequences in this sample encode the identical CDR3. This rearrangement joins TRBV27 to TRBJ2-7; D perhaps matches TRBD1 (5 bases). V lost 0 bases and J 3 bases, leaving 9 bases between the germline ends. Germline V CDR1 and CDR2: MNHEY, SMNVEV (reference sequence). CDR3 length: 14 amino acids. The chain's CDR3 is CASSLSTGSYEQYF. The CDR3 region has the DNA TGTGCCAGCAGTTTATCTACAGGAAGCTACGAGCAGTACTTC.